This entry features one TCR beta chain sequence. The target antigen is unknown. The length of the CDR3 is 13 residues. Trimming removed 8 bases from V and 4 bases from J, with 14 bases in between. Per the germline V gene, CDR1 is MNHEY and CDR2 is SMNVEV (reference sequence). The source of the sample is a study of T cell responses to AZD1222 COVID-19 vaccine. Study-level points and caveats: Two AZD1222 administrations were followed by greater Spike-specific TCR breadth and depth. The study sampled repertoires only after the peak T cell response.

Sequenced by immunoSEQ multiplex PCR; TCRdb stores in-frame clones only, minus some. The profile shows about 140,000 clones, 85% to 95% of them singletons. J is TRBJ2-5 and V is TRBV27, with D perhaps matching TRBD2 (5 bases). Sequenced here: peripheral blood, sampled after recovery from COVID-19. The TCR originated in an adult who had recovered from COVID-19. This CDR3 is CASSGRNTETQYF. The CDR3 nucleotides read TGTGCCAGCTCGGGAAGGAACACAGAGACCCAGTACTTC.